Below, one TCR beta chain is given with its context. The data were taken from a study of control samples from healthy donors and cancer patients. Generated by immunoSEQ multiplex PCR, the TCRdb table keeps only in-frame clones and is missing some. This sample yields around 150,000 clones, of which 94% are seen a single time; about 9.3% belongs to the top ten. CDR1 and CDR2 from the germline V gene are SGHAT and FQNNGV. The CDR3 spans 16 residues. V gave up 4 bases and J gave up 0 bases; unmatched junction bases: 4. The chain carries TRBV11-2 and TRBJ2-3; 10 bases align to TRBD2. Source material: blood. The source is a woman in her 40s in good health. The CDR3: CASSWMTSGSTDTQYF. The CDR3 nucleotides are TGTGCCAGCAGCTGGATGACTAGCGGGAGCACAGATACGCAGTATTTT. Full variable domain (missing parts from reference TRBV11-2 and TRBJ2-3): EAGVAQSPRYKIIEKRQSVAFWCNPISGHATLYWYQQILGQGPKLLIQFQNNGVVDDSQLPKDRFSAERLKGVDSTLKIQPAKLEDSAVYLCASSWMTSGSTDTQYFGPGTRLTVL.